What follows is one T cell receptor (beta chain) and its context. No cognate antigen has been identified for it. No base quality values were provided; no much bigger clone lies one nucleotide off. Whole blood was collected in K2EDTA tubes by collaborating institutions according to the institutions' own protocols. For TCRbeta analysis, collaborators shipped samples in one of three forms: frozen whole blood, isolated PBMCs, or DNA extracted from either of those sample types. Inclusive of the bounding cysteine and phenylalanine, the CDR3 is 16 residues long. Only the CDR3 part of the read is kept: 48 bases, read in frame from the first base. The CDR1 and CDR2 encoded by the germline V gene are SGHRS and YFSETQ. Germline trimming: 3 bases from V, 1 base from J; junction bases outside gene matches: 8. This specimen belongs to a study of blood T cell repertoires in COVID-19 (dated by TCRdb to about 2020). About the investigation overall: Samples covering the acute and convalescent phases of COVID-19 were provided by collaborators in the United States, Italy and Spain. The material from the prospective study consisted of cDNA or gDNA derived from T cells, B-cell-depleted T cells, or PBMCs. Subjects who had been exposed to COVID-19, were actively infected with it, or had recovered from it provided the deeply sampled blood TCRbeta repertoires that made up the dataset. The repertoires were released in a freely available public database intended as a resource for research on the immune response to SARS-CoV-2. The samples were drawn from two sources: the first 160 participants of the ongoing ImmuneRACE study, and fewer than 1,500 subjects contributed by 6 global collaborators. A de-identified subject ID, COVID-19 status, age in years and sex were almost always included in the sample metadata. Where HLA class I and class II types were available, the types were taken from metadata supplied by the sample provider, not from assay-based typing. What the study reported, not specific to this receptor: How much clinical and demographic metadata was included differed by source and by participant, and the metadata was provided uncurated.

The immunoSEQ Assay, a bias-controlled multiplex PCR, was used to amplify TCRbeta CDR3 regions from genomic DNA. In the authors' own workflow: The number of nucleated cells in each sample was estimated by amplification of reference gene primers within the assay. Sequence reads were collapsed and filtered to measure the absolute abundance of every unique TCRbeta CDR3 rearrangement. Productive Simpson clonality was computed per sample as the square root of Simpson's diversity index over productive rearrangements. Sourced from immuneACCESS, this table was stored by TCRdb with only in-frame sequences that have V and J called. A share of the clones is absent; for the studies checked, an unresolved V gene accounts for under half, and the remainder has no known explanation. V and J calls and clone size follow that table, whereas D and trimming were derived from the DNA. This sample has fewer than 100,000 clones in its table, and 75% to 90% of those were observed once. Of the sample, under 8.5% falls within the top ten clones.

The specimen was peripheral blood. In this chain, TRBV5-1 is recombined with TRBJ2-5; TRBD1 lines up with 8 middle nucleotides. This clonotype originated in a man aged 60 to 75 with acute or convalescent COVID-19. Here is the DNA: TGCGCCAGCAGCTCAACAGGGGGAAGCGTCCAAGAGACCCAGTACTTC. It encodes CASSSTGGSVQETQYF.